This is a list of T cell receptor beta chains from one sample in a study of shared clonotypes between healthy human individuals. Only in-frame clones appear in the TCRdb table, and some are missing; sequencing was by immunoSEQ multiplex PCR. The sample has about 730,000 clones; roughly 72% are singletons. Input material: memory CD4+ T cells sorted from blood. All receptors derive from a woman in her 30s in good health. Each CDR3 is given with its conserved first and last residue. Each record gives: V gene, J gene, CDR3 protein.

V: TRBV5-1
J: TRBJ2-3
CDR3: CASSLGQDRTDTQYF

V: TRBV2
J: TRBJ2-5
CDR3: CASSPDRNQETQYF

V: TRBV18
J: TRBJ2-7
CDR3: CASSPGLAGGPTALYEQYF

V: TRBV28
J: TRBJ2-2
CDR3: CASLDRAGELFF

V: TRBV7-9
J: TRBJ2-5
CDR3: CASSLALAGAAETQYF

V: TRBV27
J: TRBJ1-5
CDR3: CASSFSRNQPQHF

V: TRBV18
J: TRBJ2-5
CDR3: CASSDIAGGETQYF

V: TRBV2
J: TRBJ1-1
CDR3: CASSEGGSEAFF

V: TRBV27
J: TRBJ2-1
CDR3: CASSPRRQGGNEQFF

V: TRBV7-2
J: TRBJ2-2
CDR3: CASSHRRGGELFF

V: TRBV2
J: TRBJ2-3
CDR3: CASRPGTGGTSGTADTQYF

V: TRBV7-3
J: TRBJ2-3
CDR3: CASSPSGITDTQYF

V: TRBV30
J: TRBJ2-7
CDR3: CAIYPTSGRISPYEQYF

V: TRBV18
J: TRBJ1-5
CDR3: CASSLTSGGRNNQPQHF

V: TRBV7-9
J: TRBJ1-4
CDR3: CASSLAGGGGEKLFF

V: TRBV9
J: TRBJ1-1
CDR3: CASSVIGQGAEAFF

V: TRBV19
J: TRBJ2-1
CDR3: CASSLEGWTGEQFF

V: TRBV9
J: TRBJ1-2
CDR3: CASSVVAGDYGYTF

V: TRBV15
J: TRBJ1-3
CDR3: CATSTGVGGNTIYF

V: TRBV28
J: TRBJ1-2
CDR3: CASSSDGGYTF

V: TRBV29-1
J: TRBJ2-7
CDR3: CSVRTRTYEQYF

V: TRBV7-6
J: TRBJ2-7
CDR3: CASSLGGEKGGEQYF

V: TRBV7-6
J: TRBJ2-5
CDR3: CASSLHVSAGQETQYF

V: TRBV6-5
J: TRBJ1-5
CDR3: CASSSGQGSNQPQHF

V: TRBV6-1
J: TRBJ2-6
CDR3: CASSGQAASGANVLTF

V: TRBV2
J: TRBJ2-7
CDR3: CASRGLASSYEQYF

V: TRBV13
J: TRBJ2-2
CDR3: CASSPRTGLNTGELFF

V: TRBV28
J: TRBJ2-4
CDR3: CASSPLPRGQWYF

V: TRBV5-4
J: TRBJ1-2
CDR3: CASSLIDRGDYGYTF

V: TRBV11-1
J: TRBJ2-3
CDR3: CASSLQGFGDTQYF

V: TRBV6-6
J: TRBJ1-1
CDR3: CASSYQGDSTEAFF

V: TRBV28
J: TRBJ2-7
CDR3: CASSSPTYEQYF

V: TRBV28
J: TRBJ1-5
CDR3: CASSFGGLRNQPQHF

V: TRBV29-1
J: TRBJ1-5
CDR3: CSVSIEGGASQHF

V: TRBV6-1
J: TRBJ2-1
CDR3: CASSVRIGYSTTYNEQFF

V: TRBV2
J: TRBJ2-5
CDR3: CASSEGGETQYF

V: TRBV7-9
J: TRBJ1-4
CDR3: CASSSPTRDRDEKLFF

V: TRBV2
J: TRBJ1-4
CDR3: CASSVDQGREKLFF

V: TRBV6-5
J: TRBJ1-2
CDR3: CASSYQGKDYGYTF

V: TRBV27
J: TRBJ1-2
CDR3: CASSQIMGRGYTF

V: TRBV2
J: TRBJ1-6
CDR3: CASSVTFNSPLHF

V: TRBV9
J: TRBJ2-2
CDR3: CASSVGRDRWENTGELFF

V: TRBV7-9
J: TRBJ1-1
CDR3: CASSLSTGESSEAFF

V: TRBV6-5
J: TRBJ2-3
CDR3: CAFQIGLRTDTQYF

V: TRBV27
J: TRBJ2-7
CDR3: CASSLSWAGGYEQYF

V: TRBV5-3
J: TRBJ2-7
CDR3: CARSLGCEEQYF

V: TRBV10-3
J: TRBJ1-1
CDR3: CAISDSGQANTEAFF